The clone carrying this TCR beta chain was picked up a small number of times. The antigen is undetermined. V gave up 4 bases and J gave up 4 bases, with 17 bases separating them. The length of the CDR3 is 16 residues. Germline lookup yields CDR1 LGHNA and CDR2 YNFKEQ. The TCR beta libraries were generated through quantitative 5'-RACE incorporating molecular barcodes. TCRdb independently ran MiXCR on the 5' RACE reads; one entry per CDR3 protein. The table records hundreds of thousands of distinct CDR3 sequences, 17% of them present only once. These data belong to a study of CD8 T cells in ankylosing spondylitis. Study findings and constraints: Disease-linked clones proved CD8+ and comparatively uncommon in peripheral blood. Made up of under 10 highly homologous variants, a TCR beta motif appeared characteristic of ankylosing spondylitis blood. Researchers reportedly found disease-linked clones significantly enriched in matched ankylosing spondylitis synovial fluid. Previously reported in reactive arthritis synovial fluid and blood were some of the motif variants.

Sequenced: blood, either unsorted or a sorted T cell fraction (not recorded which). V usage is TRBV4-2 and J usage is TRBJ1-3; the D gene is possibly TRBD1 (5 bases). This TCR was sampled from a male donor with ankylosing spondylitis. CDR3 nucleotides: TGTGCCAGCAGCCGCAATGGGGTGGAGGGGGGAAACACCATATATTTT. It is translated as CASSRNGVEGGNTIYF.